This TCR beta chain was profiled in a study of T cell responses to AZD1222 COVID-19 vaccine (TCRdb year 2021). Concerning the study at large: A total of under 250 trial participants underwent TCR sequencing, of whom about 210 had received two doses of AZD1222 and around 25 had received two doses of the MenACWY control vaccine. Trial participants were enrolled by age into subgroups of 18-55, 56-69 and 70-plus years, and about 150, 27 and 61 TCR-sequenced participants, respectively, were included in these subgroups.

The CDR3 regions of human TCRbeta chains were analyzed by immunosequencing. The authors processed their data as follows. Repertoire TCRs were matched against a reference library of SARS-CoV-2-specific TCRs generated with the MIRA antigen-specificity platform. Breadth was defined as the fraction of unique TCRs that were SARS-CoV-2-associated, and depth was defined as the fraction of total T cells that were SARS-CoV-2-associated. Each spike-specific TCR was assigned to its reactive spike region and to a CD4 or CD8 class using the MIRA data. Log10-transformed breadth and depth values were compared by one-way ANOVA with Sidak's multiple comparisons tests. Sourced from immuneACCESS, this table was stored by TCRdb with only in-frame sequences that have V and J called. A share of the clones is absent; for the studies checked, an unresolved V gene accounts for under half, and the remainder has no known explanation. For V, J and clone size, that table is used; D and trimming come from the DNA. The sample records about 78,000 clones, roughly nine tenths of which are singletons. Over 1.3% of the sample is held by the ten biggest clonotypes.

A remark on this clone: There is no known antigen for this receptor. There are no base qualities to consult, and no much larger clone falls within one base.

The research as a whole found: Reportedly, almost half of the unique spike-specific TCRs recognized epitopes lying outside the regions that are mutated in the B.1.351 and B.1.1.7 variants. Participants were mostly white British, with more females than males. The authors suggested clonal diversity may have been underestimated. The 56-69-year group was small, and its depth increase did not reach significance, likely because of low power. CD4 TCRs associated with the vaccine covered the entire spike protein, and the dominant responses were in regions 160-218 and 743-854. Spike-specific TCR breadth and depth rose significantly after two AZD1222 doses compared with day 0 and with MenACWY recipients. Only a handful of AZD1222 recipients were SARS-CoV-2 seropositive at baseline, limiting conclusions about previously exposed vaccinees. Because no day 14 peak-response samples were available, the repertoires could be characterized only after the peak T cell response.

Taken with the paper, the label for time point translates to: about 28 days (+/-7) after the second vaccine dose. Because spike-specific TCR depth and breadth did not differ between the two schedules, AZD1222 recipients who got a second dose at roughly 4 weeks were pooled with those who got a second dose at roughly 12 weeks. Vaccinee samples were obtained from the UK trials COV001 and COV002, which included a single-blind randomized controlled phase 2/3 trial of AZD1222 (ChAdOx1 nCoV-19) in healthy adults. Trial participant PBMC samples were collected at day 0 and day 28 after the second dose for TCRbeta chain sequencing. This specimen consisted of peripheral blood, obtained 28 days after the second AZD1222 dose. The TCR sequence derives from an adult who received the AZD1222 COVID-19 vaccine.

The CDR3 protein: CAISESRVDAWSNQPQHF. The DNA is as follows: TGTGCCATCAGTGAGTCGAGGGTAGATGCCTGGAGCAATCAGCCCCAGCATTTT. The sequence joins TRBV10-3 to TRBJ1-5; too little of a D gene remains to name it. From its cysteine to its phenylalanine, the CDR3 spans 18 amino acids. The kept DNA is CDR3 alone, 54 bases in frame from the first base. The germline V gene supplies CDR1 ENHRY and CDR2 SYGVKD. Relative to germline, V is 0 bases shorter and J is 1 base shorter, with 16 bases between their ends.